This entry lists 12 T cell receptor beta chains sequenced from one sample in a study of regulatory T cells in long-lasting Graves disease. Time point reported: persistent/refractory GD, antithyroid drugs over 5 years with positive TRAb. Researchers made the TCR library from RNA that was extracted from PBMCs. Arm-PCR of CDR3 regions with iRepertoire HTBI primers generated TCR beta libraries. TCRdb fed the multiplex PCR reads into MiXCR, producing one record per CDR3 protein. The sample carries 360,000 or so distinct CDR3 sequences, roughly 20% recorded once. Sequenced here: peripheral blood mononuclear cells (PBMCs), sampled when the disease was refractory, from a patient treated with antithyroid drugs. These receptors came from a woman in her thirties or forties with Graves disease.

Points on this clonotype: A read error may be the cause here, since a much bigger clone is one base away. Because the CDR3 is missing its conserved closing phenylalanine or tryptophan, this is likely a read error. V and J are TRBV5-1 and TRBJ1-5; D remains unclear. CDR3 size: 15 residues. Germline values: CDR1 SGHRS, CDR2 YFSETQ. Trimming removed 0 bases from V and 6 bases from J, with 13 bases in between. CDR3 in amino acids: CASSLDRSAGQPQHS. The CDR3, as DNA: TGCGCCAGCAGCTTGGATAGGTCGGCGGGTCAGCCCCAGCATTCT.

In this sample, this clonotype turned up many times. J is TRBJ1-2 and V is TRBV7-9, with 10 bases that match TRBD1. V lost 5 bases to trimming and J lost 4 bases; unmatched junction nucleotides: 10. The germline CDR1 and CDR2 sequences are SEHNR and FQNEAQ (reference sequence). The CDR3 sequence is 16 residues long. DNA for the CDR3: TGTGCCAGCAGCCTACAAGATGGACAGGGGGGCTATGGCTACACCTTC. Translation gives CASSLQDGQGGYGYTF.

This clonotype was seen ten or more times. The genes are TRBV12-3 or TRBV12-4 and TRBJ2-7, with 13 nucleotides matching TRBD2. After removal of 5 bases from V and 2 bases from J, the junction contained 3 bases not matched to a gene. The CDR3 extends over 15 amino acids. In DNA, the CDR3 is TGTGCCAGCAGTGCAGGACTAGCGGGGGCCTACGAGCAGTACTTC. Encoded protein: CASSAGLAGAYEQYF.

This clonotype came up many times. V and J are TRBV7-8 and TRBJ2-7; the D gene is possibly TRBD2 (5 bases). Germline CDR1 and CDR2: SGHVS and FQNEAQ. V was shortened by 2 bases and J by 2 bases, with 10 bases between the two germline ends. This CDR3 spans 14 amino acids. In DNA form, the CDR3 reads TGTGCCAGCAGCTTAAGGACTGCCGCCTACGAGCAGTACTTC. It is translated as CASSLRTAAYEQYF.

This clonotype has a count of ten or more. The junction departs from the called germline gene at one end, perhaps through a read error. The V and J genes are TRBV2 and TRBJ2-2; D is possibly TRBD1 (6 bases). Per the germline V gene, CDR1 is SNHLY and CDR2 is FYNNEI. This CDR3 is 11 amino acids long. Here the CDR3 reads CAGRGTGELFF. The DNA of the CDR3 is TGTGCCGGCAGGGGAACCGGGGAGCTGTTTTTT.

This clonotype was seen a handful of times. The chain recombines TRBV7-9 with TRBJ2-7; 10 bases agree with TRBD1. V was pared by 6 bases and J by 4 bases, with 9 bases of the junction left unmatched. The CDR3 runs to 15 residues. The germline gives CDR1 SEHNR, CDR2 FQNEAQ (reference sequence). In nucleotides, the CDR3 is TGTGCCAGCAGGGCCCCGACAGGGGGCACGTACGAGCAGTACTTC. Translating it yields CASRAPTGGTYEQYF.

There are a few counts of this clonotype. CDR3 amino acids: CAWRARGRREKLFF. The CDR3 DNA is TGTGCCTGGAGAGCCCGGGGCCGACGTGAAAAACTGTTTTTT. The J gene is TRBJ1-4, the V gene TRBV30; maybe TRBD1 (5 bases). The germline gives CDR1 GTSNPN, CDR2 SVGIG (reference sequence). This CDR3 contains 14 residues. The ends were cut back, 3 bases at V and 7 bases at J, with 15 bases in the middle.

The CDR3 region has the DNA TGTGCCAGCAGTCTAGGGATCGGGACTAGCGGGAGAGCTGACTACGAGCAGTACTTC. Protein: CASSLGIGTSGRADYEQYF. The chain joins TRBV28 to TRBJ2-7; 14 bases line up with TRBD2. Germline values: CDR1 MDHEN, CDR2 SYDVKM. V gave up 5 bases and J gave up 3 bases; unmatched junction bases: 15. The CDR3 sequence is 19 residues long.

The V gene is TRBV7-9, the J gene TRBJ2-7, with 9 positions matching TRBD1. CDR1 is SEHNR, CDR2 FQNEAQ, per germline (reference sequence). CDR3 size: 12 residues. Trimming cost V 7 bases and J 7 bases; bases outside gene matches: 5. The CDR3 here is CASNTDRGEQYF. As DNA, the CDR3 is TGTGCCAGCAACACGGACAGGGGAGAGCAGTACTTC.

This clonotype was counted ten times or more. This chain joins TRBV11-2 and TRBJ2-7, with D maybe TRBD1 (5 bases). The CDR3 has 14 residues. Germline-derived CDR1 and CDR2 are SGHAT and FQNNGV. Trimming shortened V by 0 bases and J by 1 base, and 7 bases separated the two germline ends. The DNA of the CDR3 is TGTGCCAGCAGCTTAGAGGCAGGGTCCTACGAGCAGTACTTC. Protein: CASSLEAGSYEQYF.

This chain uses TRBV27 with TRBJ2-1, with no clear D. Germline assignment: CDR1 MNHEY and CDR2 SMNVEV (reference sequence). V lost 5 bases and J 6 bases, leaving 20 bases between the germline ends. The length of the CDR3 is 16 residues. The CDR3 DNA reads TGTGCCAGCAGTCTACCGCGGACGGCCACCCCCAATGAGCAGTTCTTC. Translating gives CASSLPRTATPNEQFF.

This clonotype has a handful of counts. The chain combines TRBV6-2 or TRBV6-3 with TRBJ1-5; D gene ambiguous. V was cut by 5 bases and J by 0 bases, with 17 bases left in between. The CDR3 runs to 17 residues. Per the germline V gene, CDR1 is MNHEY and CDR2 is SVGEGT. The CDR3 DNA sequence: TGTGCCAGCAGTCCAACCTGGACGGGCTATAGCAATCAGCCCCAGCATTTT. It codes for CASSPTWTGYSNQPQHF.